The rows below give T cell receptor beta chains drawn from one sample of a study of blood T cells in healthy people across ages. TCRdb re-called the 5' RACE reads with MiXCR, one entry per CDR3 protein. The sample holds around 990,000 distinct CDR3 sequences, around two fifths seen once. Sequences were obtained from blood. The source is a man in his late teens or twenties in good health. The CDR3 runs from the conserved cysteine through the conserved F or W. Each record gives: J gene, D gene, CDR3 length, clone size, V gene, CDR3 DNA, CDR3 protein. D genes are given only for firm matches. Clone size, where shown, is once, few, many, or a class for clones that have expanded.

j_call: TRBJ1-5; d_call: NA; cdr3_length: 13; clone_size: NA; v_call: TRBV6-5; cdr3_nt: TGTGCCAGCAGTTACAGGATCCATCAGCCCCAGCATTTT; cdr3_aa: CASSYRIHQPQHF
j_call: TRBJ1-2; d_call: NA; cdr3_length: 15; clone_size: few; v_call: TRBV20-1; cdr3_nt: TGCAGTGCTTCGCCGACCGGGACTCAAAACTATGGCTACACCTTC; cdr3_aa: CSASPTGTQNYGYTF
j_call: TRBJ2-1; d_call: NA; cdr3_length: 16; clone_size: NA; v_call: TRBV3-1; cdr3_nt: TGTGCCAGCAGCCAAGGTCGGCAGGCTTCTTCAGAGACCCAGTTCTTC; cdr3_aa: CASSQGRQASSETQFF
j_call: TRBJ1-1; d_call: NA; cdr3_length: 13; clone_size: NA; v_call: TRBV5-1; cdr3_nt: TGCGCCAGCAGCGCCGGCGGACAGAACGAAGCTTTCTTT; cdr3_aa: CASSAGGQNEAFF
j_call: TRBJ2-5; d_call: NA; cdr3_length: 13; clone_size: NA; v_call: TRBV7-2; cdr3_nt: TGTGCCAGCAGCTTTGACGGCCAAGAGACCCAGTACTTC; cdr3_aa: CASSFDGQETQYF
j_call: TRBJ2-3; d_call: NA; cdr3_length: 15; clone_size: NA; v_call: TRBV3-1; cdr3_nt: TGTGCCAGCAGCCAAGATGGTGACCACACAGATACGCAGTATTTT; cdr3_aa: CASSQDGDHTDTQYF
j_call: TRBJ2-7; d_call: TRBD2; cdr3_length: 17; clone_size: NA; v_call: TRBV7-9; cdr3_nt: TGTGCCAGCAGCTTATCGATGCGGGGGAGCTCCTACAATGAGCAGTACTTC; cdr3_aa: CASSLSMRGSSYNEQYF
j_call: TRBJ2-1; d_call: NA; cdr3_length: 13; clone_size: few; v_call: TRBV10-3; cdr3_nt: TGTGCCATCAGCAGGGATGCCTACAATGAGCAGTTCTTC; cdr3_aa: CAISRDAYNEQFF
j_call: TRBJ1-6; d_call: NA; cdr3_length: 16; clone_size: NA; v_call: TRBV20-1; cdr3_nt: TGCAGTGCTAGACCTCGGCCAGGCGGAACGGTTTCACCCCTCCACTTT; cdr3_aa: CSARPRPGGTVSPLHF
j_call: TRBJ2-5; d_call: TRBD2; cdr3_length: 15; clone_size: NA; v_call: TRBV5-6; cdr3_nt: TGTGCCAGCAGCTTCGGGACTAGCGGTACCAATGAGCAGTACTTC; cdr3_aa: CASSFGTSGTNEQYF
j_call: TRBJ2-2; d_call: TRBD2; cdr3_length: 13; clone_size: NA; v_call: TRBV29-1; cdr3_nt: TGCAGCATTCGAACGGGGGGCACCGGGGAGCTGTTTTTT; cdr3_aa: CSIRTGGTGELFF
j_call: TRBJ1-1; d_call: TRBD1; cdr3_length: 16; clone_size: NA; v_call: TRBV7-2; cdr3_nt: TGTGCCAGCAGCTTAGTCGCTGGGACAGTGAACACTGAAGCTTTCTTT; cdr3_aa: CASSLVAGTVNTEAFF
j_call: TRBJ1-5; d_call: NA; cdr3_length: 14; clone_size: once; v_call: TRBV6-6; cdr3_nt: TGTGCCAGCAGTCCGGCATTTAGCAATCAGCCCCAGCATTTT; cdr3_aa: CASSPAFSNQPQHF
j_call: TRBJ2-4; d_call: NA; cdr3_length: 16; clone_size: NA; v_call: TRBV5-1; cdr3_nt: TGCGCCAGCAGCCGTGGGTTGGAGGCTATCGAAAACATTCAGTACTTC; cdr3_aa: CASSRGLEAIENIQYF
j_call: TRBJ2-5; d_call: NA; cdr3_length: 16; clone_size: NA; v_call: TRBV12-5; cdr3_nt: TGTGCTAGTGGTTTGGTTCTAACAGGGTCTAGGGATGAGCAGTACTTC; cdr3_aa: CASGLVLTGSRDEQYF
j_call: TRBJ1-2; d_call: TRBD1; cdr3_length: 12; clone_size: few; v_call: TRBV10-3; cdr3_nt: TGTGCCATGACTTCGGGACAGTGTGGCTACACCTTC; cdr3_aa: CAMTSGQCGYTF
j_call: TRBJ2-7; d_call: NA; cdr3_length: 15; clone_size: NA; v_call: TRBV5-5; cdr3_nt: TGTGCCAGCAGCTTCGGGGGTCTAACAACCTACGAGCAGTACTTC; cdr3_aa: CASSFGGLTTYEQYF
j_call: TRBJ1-1; d_call: NA; cdr3_length: 17; clone_size: NA; v_call: TRBV6-1; cdr3_nt: TGTGCCAGCAGTGGGACAATGTGGGGGGCTTCGGGCACTGAAGCTTTCTTT; cdr3_aa: CASSGTMWGASGTEAFF
j_call: TRBJ2-3; d_call: TRBD2; cdr3_length: 15; clone_size: few; v_call: TRBV9; cdr3_nt: TGTGCCAGCAGCGCGACTAGCTACAGGACAGATACGCAGTATTTT; cdr3_aa: CASSATSYRTDTQYF
j_call: TRBJ1-1; d_call: TRBD1; cdr3_length: 15; clone_size: once; v_call: TRBV5-1; cdr3_nt: TGCGCCAGCAGCTGGGGACAGCCCCAGGCCACTGAAGCTTTCTTT; cdr3_aa: CASSWGQPQATEAFF
j_call: TRBJ1-2; d_call: NA; cdr3_length: 13; clone_size: NA; v_call: TRBV6-5; cdr3_nt: TGTGCCAGCAGTTACGGACCCAGGCTAGGCTACACCTTC; cdr3_aa: CASSYGPRLGYTF
j_call: TRBJ1-5; d_call: TRBD1; cdr3_length: 14; clone_size: NA; v_call: TRBV12-3/TRBV12-4; cdr3_nt: TGTGCCAGCAGTCCCCAGACAGGGGGCCAGCCCCAGCATTTT; cdr3_aa: CASSPQTGGQPQHF
j_call: TRBJ2-7; d_call: NA; cdr3_length: 15; clone_size: few; v_call: TRBV30; cdr3_nt: TGTGCCTGGGACTCCGACAGGCGGGGGCCCTACGAGCAGTACTTC; cdr3_aa: CAWDSDRRGPYEQYF
j_call: TRBJ2-3; d_call: TRBD2; cdr3_length: 15; clone_size: NA; v_call: TRBV14; cdr3_nt: TGTGCCAGCAGCCAAGGACTAGCGGGCACTAGTACGCAGTATTTT; cdr3_aa: CASSQGLAGTSTQYF
j_call: TRBJ1-1; d_call: TRBD1; cdr3_length: 14; clone_size: NA; v_call: TRBV28; cdr3_nt: TGTGCCAGCACCCCCCTACAGGGGCGGACTGAAGCTTTCTTT; cdr3_aa: CASTPLQGRTEAFF
j_call: TRBJ1-6; d_call: TRBD1; cdr3_length: 15; clone_size: NA; v_call: TRBV20-1; cdr3_nt: TGCAGTGCTAGGGACCCGGACAGGTCGGATTCACCCCTCCACTTT; cdr3_aa: CSARDPDRSDSPLHF
j_call: TRBJ2-2; d_call: TRBD2; cdr3_length: 16; clone_size: NA; v_call: TRBV27; cdr3_nt: TGTGCCAGCAGTTCTCCCCCGGGGCTAGCGGGGGGGCGGTTGTTTTTT; cdr3_aa: CASSSPPGLAGGRLFF
j_call: TRBJ1-6; d_call: TRBD1; cdr3_length: 15; clone_size: NA; v_call: TRBV27; cdr3_nt: TGTGCCAGCAGTTTGGGAGGGACAGGGTCTTCACCCCTCCACTTT; cdr3_aa: CASSLGGTGSSPLHF
j_call: TRBJ2-3; d_call: TRBD1; cdr3_length: 16; clone_size: NA; v_call: TRBV5-1; cdr3_nt: TGCGCCAGCACCGCTCCGGACAGGGGTGGATCAGATACGCAGTATTTT; cdr3_aa: CASTAPDRGGSDTQYF
j_call: TRBJ1-2; d_call: NA; cdr3_length: 14; clone_size: few; v_call: TRBV12-3/TRBV12-4; cdr3_nt: TGTGCCAGCAGTTTCCCAGAAGCTAACTATGGCTACACCTTC; cdr3_aa: CASSFPEANYGYTF
j_call: TRBJ2-7; d_call: NA; cdr3_length: 14; clone_size: NA; v_call: TRBV6-2/TRBV6-3; cdr3_nt: TGTGCCAGCAGTTACTCGGAACTCCTCTACGAGCAGTACTTC; cdr3_aa: CASSYSELLYEQYF
j_call: TRBJ2-5; d_call: TRBD1; cdr3_length: 15; clone_size: NA; v_call: TRBV20-1; cdr3_nt: TGCAGTGCTAGAGCTGGCGGGACAGGGGCAGAGACCCAGTACTTC; cdr3_aa: CSARAGGTGAETQYF
j_call: TRBJ2-7; d_call: NA; cdr3_length: 13; clone_size: few; v_call: TRBV20-1; cdr3_nt: TGCAGTGCTAGGGATCCAGGGGCCTACGAGCAGTACTTC; cdr3_aa: CSARDPGAYEQYF
j_call: TRBJ2-1; d_call: NA; cdr3_length: 13; clone_size: few; v_call: TRBV7-2; cdr3_nt: TGTGCCAGCAGCTCTGGGACGATCCATGAGCAGTTCTTC; cdr3_aa: CASSSGTIHEQFF
j_call: TRBJ1-2; d_call: TRBD1; cdr3_length: 15; clone_size: few; v_call: TRBV12-3/TRBV12-4; cdr3_nt: TGTGCCAGCAGTTTTAATCTTGACAGGGACTATGGCTACACCTTC; cdr3_aa: CASSFNLDRDYGYTF
j_call: TRBJ2-1; d_call: TRBD1; cdr3_length: 16; clone_size: NA; v_call: TRBV9; cdr3_nt: TGTGCCAGCAGCATATCGCCCGGACAGGGTCTCAATGAGCAGTTCTTC; cdr3_aa: CASSISPGQGLNEQFF
j_call: TRBJ2-4; d_call: NA; cdr3_length: 16; clone_size: few; v_call: TRBV6-1; cdr3_nt: TGTGCCAGCAGTGAAGCGCATAGGGGGACGGATAACATTCAGTACTTC; cdr3_aa: CASSEAHRGTDNIQYF
j_call: TRBJ2-3; d_call: NA; cdr3_length: 15; clone_size: few; v_call: TRBV6-2/TRBV6-3; cdr3_nt: TGTGCCAGCTGGGAGAGAAAGCCTGAAACAGATACGCAGTATTTT; cdr3_aa: CASWERKPETDTQYF
j_call: TRBJ1-5; d_call: NA; cdr3_length: 15; clone_size: NA; v_call: TRBV7-2; cdr3_nt: TGTGCCAGCAGCTTATTATCAGGGGCGGGTCAGCCCCAGCATTTT; cdr3_aa: CASSLLSGAGQPQHF
j_call: TRBJ1-2; d_call: NA; cdr3_length: 14; clone_size: few; v_call: TRBV20-1; cdr3_nt: TGCAGTGCTAGCCTTGGGGGCAGGGGCTATGGCTACACCTTC; cdr3_aa: CSASLGGRGYGYTF
j_call: TRBJ1-1; d_call: TRBD1; cdr3_length: 15; clone_size: NA; v_call: TRBV20-1; cdr3_nt: TGCAGTGCTAAGGACAGGGCTCTTATGAATACTGAAGCTTTCTTT; cdr3_aa: CSAKDRALMNTEAFF
j_call: TRBJ1-2; d_call: TRBD1; cdr3_length: 14; clone_size: NA; v_call: TRBV14; cdr3_nt: TGTGCCAGCAGTCCACTACAGGGGGCGGGAGGCTACACCTTC; cdr3_aa: CASSPLQGAGGYTF